This TCR beta chain derives from a study of T-cell memory formation after mild COVID-19 (dated by TCRdb to 2020 to 2023). Describing the broader study: Most TCR sequence clusters were specific to one of the two donors. Two young, previously healthy adult volunteers made up the cohort, one male and one female. In two donors, T-cell clones that expanded and contracted after mild COVID-19 were tracked by sequencing TCRalpha and TCRbeta repertoires over time.

Ficoll-Paque density gradient centrifugation was the method used to isolate PBMCs. Findings and caveats that apply to the study as a whole: Some responding clones were detected in pre-infection memory, which suggested that pre-existing cross-reactive memory T cells had joined the SARS-CoV-2 response. Clones that contracted from day 15 to 85 showed balanced CD4/CD8 phenotypes, whereas a second wave of clones that expanded from day 15 to 37 leaned towards CD4+. Whether the second-wave clones peaking on day 37 were SARS-CoV-2 specific was not confirmed. Contracting CD4+ clones were found mainly in CM and EM memory subsets, while CD8+ clones were enriched in EMRA. The study covered only a couple of mild cases, and larger cohorts including severe cases with pre-infection samples were considered necessary.

As for this clonotype: This clone's antigen is unknown. Per-nucleotide qualities are absent, and no much larger clonotype sits a single base away.

Sequencing used an Illumina NovaSeq 6000. TCRalpha and TCRbeta cDNA libraries were built by 5'RACE with constant-segment primers, adding sample barcodes and unique molecular identifiers. Trizol reagent was used to extract RNA from every sample. Library amplification was performed in two PCR steps, and a second sample barcode and Illumina TruSeq adapters were introduced in the second step. The libraries were sequenced on an Illumina NovaSeq using 2 x 150 bp paired-end reads. Per the original workflow: Demultiplexing of reads and collapsing into UMI-guided consensus sequences were performed with migec v1.2.7. Using mixcr v2.1.11, UMI consensuses were aligned to TRA and TRB V and J templates and then assembled into clonotypes. Clonotypes were classified as expanded or contracted when called significant by both edgeR and NoisET, with noise models trained on biological replicates. edgeR calls used a false discovery rate-adjusted p below 0.01 and a log2 fold-change threshold of 1. PCA with hierarchical clustering of max-normalized trajectories of the 1000 most abundant clonotypes was used as exploratory dynamics analysis. Separately sequenced CD4+ and CD8+ repertoires were used to assign the CD4 or CD8 phenotype of responding clones. Using fastp trimming at Q25 and MiXCR clonotype assembly, TCRdb reanalyzed the public sequencing data and kept in-frame beta chains. Identical CDR3 proteins give one entry, which carries the most common genes and DNA. These V and J calls originate from TCRdb's pipeline instead of the authors' own analysis. The sample contains 410,000 or so distinct CDR3 sequences, around 22% of them found a single time. Jointly, the top ten make up around 14% of the sample.

Counted from cysteine to phenylalanine, this CDR3 has 15 amino acids. CDR3 DNA only is kept here, 45 bases in frame from base 1. V loses 7 bases of germline sequence and J loses 0 bases, and the interval between the two ends is 16 bases. This receptor was taken from an adult woman who had mild COVID-19 (a few samples of this study predate the infection). The sample titles of this study are shuffled in the database, so cell type and time point are left out; the donor was told from shared clones. Specimen: PBMCs or a T cell subset sorted from them (not recorded which). The rearrangement joined TRBV12-3 or TRBV12-4 to TRBJ2-7; the D gene is perhaps TRBD2, on 5 matching bases. The DNA is as follows: TGTGCCAGCAAATTAAGCGGAGCCAACTCCTACGAGCAGTACTTC. The resulting protein is CASKLSGANSYEQYF.